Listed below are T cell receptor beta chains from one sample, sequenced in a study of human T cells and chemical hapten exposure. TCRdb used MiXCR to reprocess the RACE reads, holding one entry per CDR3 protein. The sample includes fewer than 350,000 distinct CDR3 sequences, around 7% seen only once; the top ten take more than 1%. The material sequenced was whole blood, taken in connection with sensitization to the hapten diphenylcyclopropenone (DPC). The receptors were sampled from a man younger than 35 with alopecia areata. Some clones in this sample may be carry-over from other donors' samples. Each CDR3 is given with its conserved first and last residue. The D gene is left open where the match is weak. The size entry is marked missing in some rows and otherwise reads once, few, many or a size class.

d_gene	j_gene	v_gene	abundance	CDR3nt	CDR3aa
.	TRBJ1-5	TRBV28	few	TGTGCCAGCAGTTTGCCCAATTTGCAGCCCCAGCATTTT	CASSLPNLQPQHF
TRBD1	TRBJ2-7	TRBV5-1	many	TGCGCCAGCAGTCTGGACAGGGAGACCTACGAGCAGTACTTC	CASSLDRETYEQYF
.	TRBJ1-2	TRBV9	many	TGTGCCAGCAGCGAGGGGGACTTTCTTAACTATGGCTACACCTTC	CASSEGDFLNYGYTF
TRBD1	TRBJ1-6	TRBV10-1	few	TGCGCCAGCAGTGAATCCGACAGGGTGTATTCACCCCTCCACTTT	CASSESDRVYSPLHF
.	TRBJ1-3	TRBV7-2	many	TGTGCCAGCAGCTTAGTGGTTCAGGGAAACACCATATATTTT	CASSLVVQGNTIYF
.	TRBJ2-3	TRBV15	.	TGTGCCACCAGCAGAGGAGGGGTCGCGTTCACAGATACGCAGTATTTT	CATSRGGVAFTDTQYF
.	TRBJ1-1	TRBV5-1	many	TGCGCCAGCAGCTTGCCCCTTGGACAGCTCCACACTGAAGCTTTCTTT	CASSLPLGQLHTEAFF
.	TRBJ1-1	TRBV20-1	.	TGCAGTGTTAGGAGTGCGATCGGCCAGCTGAACACTGAAGCTTTCTTT	CSVRSAIGQLNTEAFF
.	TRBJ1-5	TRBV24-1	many	TGTGCCACCAGTGACCGACCTAATCAGCCCCAGCATTTT	CATSDRPNQPQHF
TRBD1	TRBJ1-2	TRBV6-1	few	TGTGCCAGCAGTGAAGTGGCCGGACAGGGGGGCGGCTACACCTTC	CASSEVAGQGGGYTF
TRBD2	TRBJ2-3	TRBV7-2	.	TGTGCCAGCAGCGATGGGACTAGCGGGGGGTGGCTCTCAGATACGCAGTATTTT	CASSDGTSGGWLSDTQYF
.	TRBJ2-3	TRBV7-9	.	TGTGCCAGCAGCTTAACCCGGACCCGCCAGGGCGCAGATACGCAGTATTTT	CASSLTRTRQGADTQYF
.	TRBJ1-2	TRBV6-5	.	TGTGCCAGCAGACTAGACAGCGCCCCAAACTATGGCTACACCTTC	CASRLDSAPNYGYTF
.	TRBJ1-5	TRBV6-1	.	TGTGCCAGCAGTGCTTCGGACGGCAATCAGCCCCAGCATTTT	CASSASDGNQPQHF
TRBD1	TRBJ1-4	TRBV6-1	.	TGTGCCAGCAGTGGGACAGGGAAGCGTGAAAAACTGTTTTTT	CASSGTGKREKLFF
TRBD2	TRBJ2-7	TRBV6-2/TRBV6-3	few	TGTGCCAGCAGTTGGGGGGGGTTCTCCTACGAGCAGTACTTC	CASSWGGFSYEQYF
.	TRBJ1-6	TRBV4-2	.	TGTGCCAGCAGCCAAGAGGGGACCACCTATAATTCACCCCTCCACTTT	CASSQEGTTYNSPLHF
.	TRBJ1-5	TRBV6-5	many	TGTGCCAGCAGTTACGTAGGGGCCAATCAGCCCCAGCATTTT	CASSYVGANQPQHF
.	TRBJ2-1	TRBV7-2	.	TGTGCCAGCAGCTTAGCGATGGTCCACAATGAGCAGTTCTTC	CASSLAMVHNEQFF
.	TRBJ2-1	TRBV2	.	TGTGCCAGCAATTGGGACAAGTTCGTTGAGCAGTTCTTC	CASNWDKFVEQFF
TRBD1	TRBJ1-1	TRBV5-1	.	TGCGCCAGCAGCTTTACCGGGACAGTGATATTGGACACTGAAGCTTTCTTT	CASSFTGTVILDTEAFF
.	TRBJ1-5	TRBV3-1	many	TGTGCCAGCAGCCCACAGGGACGCAATCAGCCCCAGCATTTT	CASSPQGRNQPQHF
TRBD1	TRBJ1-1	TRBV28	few	TGTGCCAGCAATTCTAGGGACAGTGAAGCTTTCTTT	CASNSRDSEAFF
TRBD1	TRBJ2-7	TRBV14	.	TGTGCCAGCAGCGCGGACAGGGGGCCCTACGAGCAGTACTTC	CASSADRGPYEQYF
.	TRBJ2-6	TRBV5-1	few	TGCGCCAGCAGGATCGAGGGAGGAACTGGGGCCAACGTCCTGACTTTC	CASRIEGGTGANVLTF
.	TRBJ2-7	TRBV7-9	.	TGTGCCAGCAGCTTAAGCCAAGCCATCACCTTCGAGCAGTACTTC	CASSLSQAITFEQYF
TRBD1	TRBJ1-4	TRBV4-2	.	TGTGCCAGCAGCCGGCCACCTGGGACAGGGAATGAAAAACTGTTTTTT	CASSRPPGTGNEKLFF
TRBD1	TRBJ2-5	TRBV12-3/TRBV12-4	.	TGTGCCAGCAGTCGCCACAGGGGTATTCAAGAGACCCAGTACTTC	CASSRHRGIQETQYF
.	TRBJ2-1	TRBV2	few	TGTGCCATCAAAGATGAGGCAGGAGGTAAAAACAATGAGCAGTTCTTC	CAIKDEAGGKNNEQFF
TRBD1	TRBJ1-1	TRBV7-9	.	TGTGCCAGCAGCACGACAGGGGCCCGGCGAGCTTTCTTT	CASSTTGARRAFF
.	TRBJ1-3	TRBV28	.	TGTGCCAGCAGTTTTAGCACCTTTCGGGGAAACACCATATATTTT	CASSFSTFRGNTIYF
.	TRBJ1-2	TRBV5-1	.	TGCGCCAGCAGCTTGGGGGATACAGGGACGGGTTATGGCTACACCTTC	CASSLGDTGTGYGYTF